One and the same sample provided the 18 T cell receptor beta chains below, sequenced in a study of T cells after yellow fever vaccination. TCRdb re-called the 5' RACE reads through MiXCR, storing one row per CDR3 protein. Here the sample spans about 160,000 distinct CDR3 sequences, around 8.5% being singletons. The specimen was CD8+ T cells sorted from PBMCs, collected 45 days after the yellow fever booster vaccination. These receptors were collected from a man aged 18 to 29 who received the YFV17D yellow fever vaccine.

This clonotype was detected only a few times. The chain carries TRBV14 and TRBJ2-7; a weak D match, TRBD1 (6 bases). The CDR3 is 14 residues long. Germline V lookup: CDR1 SGHDN, CDR2 FVKESK. V was pared by 8 bases and J by 2 bases, with 16 bases between. The CDR3 DNA follows: TGTGCCAGCCAGCCAAGGGACAATACCTACGAGCAGTACTTC. Amino acids: CASQPRDNTYEQYF.

The J gene is TRBJ2-1, the V gene TRBV29-1; 9 bases agree with TRBD2. From germline, CDR1 is SQVTM and CDR2 ANQGSEA. The ends lost 1 base at V and 7 bases at J; junction bases unmatched: 20. This CDR3 region has 19 residues. Here the CDR3 DNA reads TGCAGCGTTGAAGGGGTCGCGGGGGGGCCAGGGTCGTCCGTTAATGAGCAGTTCTTC. It is translated as CSVEGVAGGPGSSVNEQFF.

The chain has TRBV4-1 and TRBJ1-6; the D gene is possibly TRBD1 (5 bases). The germline V gene has CDR1 MGHRA and CDR2 YSYEKL. The CDR3 has 13 amino acids. V lost 0 bases to trimming and J lost 9 bases, with 6 bases between them. CDR3 protein: CASSQDGASPLHF. As DNA, the CDR3 is TGCGCCAGCAGCCAAGATGGGGCTTCACCCCTCCACTTT.

A few counts support this clonotype. The V call is TRBV6-6, the J call TRBJ2-7, with D uncertain. Germline CDR1 is MNHNY and CDR2 is SVGAGI (reference sequence). This CDR3 contains 13 residues. V was clipped by 8 bases and J by 6 bases, with 17 bases between them. DNA for the CDR3: TGTGCCAGCGGTAGCTCTTTCGAAGGCGAGCAGTACTTC. Translation: CASGSSFEGEQYF.

This clonotype was found a few times. The chain recombines TRBV4-3 with TRBJ2-3; 9 nucleotides line up with TRBD2. The CDR3 runs 15 residues. Germline V gives CDR1 LGHNA, CDR2 YSLEER. V shed 1 base, J shed 5 bases, and the junction held 4 bases outside the gene matches. The CDR3 sequence: CASSQGLAEGDTQYF. In nucleotides, the CDR3 is TGCGCCAGCAGCCAAGGACTAGCGGAGGGAGATACGCAGTATTTT.

In its sample, this clonotype was seen a few times. The rearrangement links TRBV7-9 to TRBJ2-1, with 9 positions matching TRBD1. CDR3 size: 14 residues. Trimming removed 8 bases from V and 8 bases from J; junction bases left unmatched: 10. CDR1 and CDR2 (germline): SEHNR, FQNEAQ (reference sequence). The CDR3 sequence is CASRGTGRVDEQFF. In DNA form, the CDR3 reads TGTGCCAGCCGCGGGACAGGGAGGGTTGATGAGCAGTTCTTC.

This clonotype was counted a few times. The rearrangement links TRBV29-1 to TRBJ1-2, with 9 bases aligning to TRBD1. V lost 1 base, J lost 7 bases, and 4 bases stayed unmatched. The CDR3 is 13 amino acids. Germline CDR1 and CDR2: SQVTM and ANQGSEA. The CDR3 sequence: CSVEVSQGAGYTF. The CDR3 DNA sequence: TGCAGCGTTGAAGTATCACAGGGGGCTGGCTACACCTTC.

This clonotype appeared a few times. For the CDR3, the DNA is TGCGCCAGCAGCTTGGAACTAAACACAGATACGCAGTATTTT. This encodes CASSLELNTDTQYF. The rearrangement joins TRBV5-1 to TRBJ2-3; D unresolved. From germline, CDR1 is SGHRS and CDR2 YFSETQ. The CDR3 totals 14 residues. Trimming took off 0 bases at V and 2 bases at J, with 7 bases between the two ends.

This clonotype was observed a handful of times. This chain joins TRBV7-6 and TRBJ2-7; D is uncertain. The CDR3 length is 13 residues. The V gene's germline CDR1 is SGHVS and CDR2 FNYEAQ. Deletions cut 5 bases from V and 2 bases from J, with 10 bases between. The CDR3 reads CASSVDRTYEQYF. In DNA form, the CDR3 reads TGTGCCAGCAGCGTCGACCGTACCTACGAGCAGTACTTC.

CDR3 loop: CASSLIQTGTDTQYF. For the CDR3, the DNA is TGTGCCAGCAGCCTCATCCAGACAGGCACAGATACGCAGTATTTT. The J gene is TRBJ2-3, the V gene TRBV14; TRBD1 might be the D (5 bases). CDR3 length: 15 amino acids. Germline-derived CDR1 and CDR2 are SGHDN and FVKESK. The V end lost 4 bases, the J end lost 1 base, and 12 bases lay between the germline ends.

The chain joins TRBV19 to TRBJ2-4, with D possibly matching TRBD2 (5 bases). Germline V gives CDR1 LNHDA, CDR2 SQIVND (reference sequence). The germline V and J ends were trimmed by 4 bases and 2 bases, with 21 bases remaining between them. The CDR3 runs to 18 residues. The chain's CDR3 is CASSNFPREQGTKNIQYF. In DNA form, the CDR3 reads TGTGCCAGTAGTAATTTTCCGAGGGAACAAGGCACCAAAAACATTCAGTACTTC.

This rearrangement joins TRBV19 to TRBJ1-1; D gene uncertain. This CDR3 is 13 amino acids long. CDR1 LNHDA and CDR2 SQIVND come from the germline V gene (reference sequence). V lost 10 bases to trimming and J lost 1 base, with 13 bases between them. The CDR3 sequence: CATGSGPNTEAFF. The CDR3 coding sequence is TGTGCCACCGGATCGGGTCCGAACACTGAAGCTTTCTTT.

There are a few counts of this clonotype. V is TRBV7-6 and J is TRBJ2-7; D uncertain. The V gene lost 1 base and the J gene lost 7 bases, with 11 bases spanning the gap. The CDR3 is made up of 13 amino acids. Germline values: CDR1 SGHVS, CDR2 FNYEAQ. The CDR3 reads CASSLEAVREQYF. CDR3 bases: TGTGCCAGCAGCTTAGAGGCAGTGCGGGAGCAGTACTTC.

J is TRBJ2-7 and V is TRBV6-6; 9 nucleotides match TRBD1. The ends lost 6 bases at V and 4 bases at J; junction bases unmatched: 7. The germline CDR1 and CDR2 sequences are MNHNY and SVGAGI (reference sequence). The CDR3 loop spans 14 amino acids. In DNA form, the CDR3 reads TGTGCCAGCAGGGATTCGGGACAGGGTTACGAGCAGTACGTC. Its protein product is CASRDSGQGYEQYV.

This clonotype has ten or more counts. This chain connects TRBV3-1 to TRBJ2-3; maybe TRBD2 (6 bases). V lost 5 bases and J lost 4, with 16 bases in between. The CDR3 runs to 15 residues. CDR1 and CDR2 from the germline V gene are LGHDT and YNNKEL (reference sequence). As DNA, the CDR3 is TGTGCCAGCAGCACCCCTTCGACTAGTTCAGATACGCAGTATTTT. This encodes CASSTPSTSSDTQYF.

The rearrangement uses TRBV28 and TRBJ1-2, with D possibly TRBD1 on 5 matching bases. The germline V gene has CDR1 MDHEN and CDR2 SYDVKM. V was pared by 3 bases and J by 4 bases, with 9 bases between. This CDR3 comprises 13 residues. The CDR3: CASSLGGIYGYTF. The CDR3 DNA reads TGTGCCAGCAGTTTGGGGGGTATCTATGGCTACACCTTC.

This clonotype showed up just a few times. This chain connects TRBV9 to TRBJ1-2, with no clear D. The CDR3 length is 14 residues. Germline V gene sequence: CDR1 SGDLS, CDR2 YYNGEE. The V and J ends lost 4 bases and 8 bases respectively, with 18 bases between them. The CDR3 is CASSPHSGPAGYTF. CDR3 coding DNA: TGTGCCAGCAGCCCCCATTCGGGTCCGGCGGGCTACACCTTC.

This clonotype turned up a few times. This rearrangement joins TRBV27 to TRBJ2-1; TRBD2 matches 11 bases. CDR3 length equals 14 residues. Looked up from germline, CDR1 is MNHEY and CDR2 is SMNVEV (reference sequence). Trimming removed 6 bases from V and 6 bases from J; junction bases left unmatched: 4. The CDR3 coding sequence is TGTGCCAGCAGCGGACTAGCGGGCTTCAATGAGCAGTTCTTC. This codes for CASSGLAGFNEQFF.